The clone carrying this T cell receptor (beta chain) was picked up a small number of times. This sample stems from a study of CD8 T cells in ankylosing spondylitis. The CDR3 is 14 amino acids. The V gene lost 2 bases and the J gene lost 6 bases, with 12 bases spanning the gap. A single record per CDR3 protein comes from TCRdb applying MiXCR to the 5' RACE reads. The sample has approximately 200,000 distinct CDR3 sequences, 9.5% to 15% seen once. Sequenced: blood, either unsorted or a sorted T cell fraction (not recorded which). The chain recombines TRBV12-3 or TRBV12-4 with TRBJ2-3; D unresolved. The sequence came from a male donor with ankylosing spondylitis or in good health (not recorded which). The CDR3 nucleotides are TGTGCCAGCAGTTTATTTGGCCCCCCGGATACGCAGTATTTT. Amino acid sequence: CASSLFGPPDTQYF.